Presented here are 4 T cell receptor beta chains from one specimen sequenced in a study of T cells after yellow fever vaccination. TCRdb re-called the 5' RACE reads through MiXCR, storing one row per CDR3 protein. The sample carries around 72,000 distinct CDR3 sequences, under 9.5% recorded once. This sample comprised CD8+ T cells sorted from PBMCs, obtained approximately 11 days after the first yellow fever vaccination. The receptors derive from a man aged 18 to 35 who received the YFV17D yellow fever vaccine.

The chain carries TRBV6-2 or TRBV6-3 and TRBJ2-7; D may be TRBD1 or TRBD2 (5 bases each). V was trimmed by 2 bases and J by 4 bases, leaving 12 bases between them. CDR1 and CDR2 from the germline V gene are MNHEY and SVGEGT. The CDR3 runs 14 residues. The CDR3 DNA is TGTGCCAGCAGTTACCTCCGGGGCGGTTACGAGCAGTACTTC. Translating it yields CASSYLRGGYEQYF.

This clonotype was seen repeatedly, ten times or more. The V and J genes are TRBV6-2 or TRBV6-3 and TRBJ1-1; D possibly corresponds to TRBD1 (5 bases). The germline V gene has CDR1 MNHEY and CDR2 SVGEGT. Between the trimmed V and J ends, which lost 4 bases and 3 bases, there was a span of 15 bases. The CDR3 loop spans 15 amino acids. The chain's CDR3 is CASSSTLGDHTEAFF. The CDR3 nucleotides are TGTGCCAGCAGTTCGACATTAGGGGACCACACTGAAGCTTTCTTT.

This clonotype was counted many times. The genes are TRBV6-2 or TRBV6-3 and TRBJ2-2; TRBD2 matches at 9 bases. With 5 bases clipped from V and 3 bases from J, the junction kept 16 bases outside the gene matches. The length of the CDR3 is 19 residues. CDR1 MNHEY and CDR2 SVGEGT come from the germline V gene. DNA of the CDR3: TGTGCCAGCAGTCTCCGGACAGCGGGGGGCCTCTGGGACACCGGGGAGCTGTTTTTT. It translates to CASSLRTAGGLWDTGELFF.

This clonotype was recorded many times. The V gene is TRBV12-5, the J gene TRBJ2-1; D call uncertain. Germline assignment: CDR1 LGHNT and CDR2 FRNRAP. The CDR3 sequence is 12 residues long. Trimming removed 7 bases at V and 5 bases at J, with 9 bases between. In nucleotides, the CDR3 is TGTGCTAGTGCTAAGACAAACAATGAGCAGTTCTTC. It specifies CASAKTNNEQFF.